These 28 T cell receptor beta chains were all obtained from the same sample, sequenced in a study of cytomegalovirus exposure and HLA in healthy donors (dated by TCRdb to the late 2010s). Libraries were made using the immunoSEQ multiplex PCR assay. The multiplex PCR relied on a mix of 60 forward primers for TCR Vbeta segments and 13 reverse primers for TCR Jbeta segments. The source is immuneACCESS, and TCRdb retained only in-frame sequences with V and J called. Part of the clones is not carried over; for the studies checked, unresolved V genes explain less than half of this, and the remainder is unexplained. For this sample there are about 130,000 clones; about two thirds appear just once. The ten largest account for approximately 2.9% of the sample. Sequenced sample: PBMCs. The receptors derive from a human donor in good health.

V is TRBV7-9 and J is TRBJ2-3; no definite D call. The V end was cut by 5 bases, the J end by 1 base, with 4 bases between. The CDR3 runs 12 residues. CDR1 SEHNR and CDR2 FQNEAQ come from the germline V gene (reference sequence). The CDR3 DNA reads as TGTGCCAGCAGCCTCGGCACAGATACGCAGTATTTT. Residues: CASSLGTDTQYF.

V and J are TRBV7-8 and TRBJ2-7; 10 nucleotides align to TRBD1. Germline V lookup: CDR1 SGHVS, CDR2 FQNEAQ. This CDR3 is 15 amino acids long. Trimming took 2 bases from V and 5 from J; bases not matched to a gene: 6. CDR3 amino acids: CASSLWDRGAHEQYF. In DNA form, the CDR3 reads TGTGCCAGCAGCTTATGGGACAGGGGAGCACACGAGCAGTACTTC.

The chain is built from TRBV19 and TRBJ2-5, with 8 bases lining up with TRBD2. Germline CDR1 is LNHDA and CDR2 is SQIVND (reference sequence). The CDR3 sequence is 17 residues long. V gave up 3 bases and J gave up 1 base; unmatched junction bases: 10. CDR3: CASSIFWTSLFQETQYF. CDR3 nucleotide sequence: TGTGCCAGTAGTATTTTCTGGACTAGCCTTTTCCAAGAGACCCAGTACTTC.

This clone was seen just once. The genes are TRBV9 and TRBJ1-2, with 12 bases matching TRBD1. Germline assignment: CDR1 SGDLS and CDR2 YYNGEE. The CDR3 covers 18 residues. V trimming: 4 bases; J trimming: 4 bases; junction bases outside the gene matches: 14. CDR3 sequence: CASSSGTGGLTLPYGYTF. DNA for the CDR3: TGTGCCAGCAGCTCCGGGACAGGGGGCCTCACTTTACCCTATGGCTACACCTTC.

This clone was observed once. The rearrangement links TRBV9 to TRBJ2-7, with 7 bases lining up with TRBD1. The V gene's germline CDR1 is SGDLS and CDR2 YYNGEE. Trimming at V came to 3 bases and at J to 0 bases, leaving 6 bases not matched to a gene. The CDR3 is 15 amino acids. The CDR3 loop reads CASSAAGDSSYEQYF. CDR3 nucleotides: TGTGCCAGCAGCGCGGCCGGGGACAGCTCCTACGAGCAGTACTTC.

The V call is TRBV27, the J call TRBJ2-3, with TRBD2 identical over 10 bases. The CDR3 has 17 residues. J lost 1 base, V lost 5 bases, and 9 bases had no gene match. Germline V gene lookup returns CDR1 MNHEY and CDR2 SMNVEV (reference sequence). DNA for the CDR3: TGTGCCAGCAGTCCATTAACCGGGACTAGCGGCACAGATACGCAGTATTTT. Its protein product is CASSPLTGTSGTDTQYF.

The chain carries TRBV29-1 and TRBJ1-2, with a possible D match to TRBD1 (6 bases). The ends were cut back, 4 bases at V and 8 bases at J, with 17 bases in the middle. The CDR3 has 13 residues. In germline, CDR1 is SQVTM, CDR2 ANQGSEA. CDR3 in DNA: TGCAGCGTTGGAGGGTTTAACAGGGAAGGCTACACCTTC. Translated, it gives CSVGGFNREGYTF. Supplemented by reference TRBV29-1 and TRBJ1-2, the full variable domain reads SAVISQKPSRDICQRGTSLTIQCQVDSQVTMMFWYRQQPGQSLTLIATANQGSEATYESGFVIDKFPISRPNLTFSTLTVSNMSPEDSSIYLCSVGGFNREGYTFGSGTRLTVV.

This rearrangement joins TRBV5-1 to TRBJ2-1; possible D gene TRBD2, 6 bases. The germline V gene has CDR1 SGHRS and CDR2 YFSETQ. The CDR3 length is 14 residues. The V and J ends lost 5 bases and 2 bases respectively, with 11 bases between them. CDR3 residues: CASRVGEAYNEQFF. The CDR3 DNA reads TGCGCCAGCAGGGTGGGGGAGGCCTACAATGAGCAGTTCTTC.

The genes are TRBV5-8 and TRBJ2-1; 11 nucleotides line up with TRBD2. Trimming took 4 bases from V and 4 from J; bases not matched to a gene: 4. Germline V gene lookup returns CDR1 SGHTS and CDR2 YDEGEE. There are 15 residues in the CDR3. The DNA of the CDR3 is TGTGCCAGCAGCCCAGGGACTAGCGGTTACAATGAGCAGTTCTTC. Amino acid sequence: CASSPGTSGYNEQFF.

This clone was counted a single time. This chain uses TRBV2 with TRBJ2-7; 13 nucleotides match TRBD2. Per the germline V gene, CDR1 is SNHLY and CDR2 is FYNNEI. V shed 8 bases and J 5 bases; nucleotides not matched to a gene: 9. The CDR3 consists of 15 residues. In DNA, the CDR3 is TGTGCCAGCTCCCCTAGGACTAGCGGGGGCGACGAGCAGTACTTC. It specifies CASSPRTSGGDEQYF.

The chain recombines TRBV5-1 with TRBJ2-3; D may be TRBD1 (6 bases). The length of the CDR3 is 15 residues. The ends were cut back, 8 bases at V and 1 base at J, with 17 bases in the middle. Germline assignment: CDR1 SGHRS and CDR2 YFSETQ. CDR3 sequence reads: CASVPGDTRTDTQYF. The DNA for the CDR3 is TGCGCCAGTGTCCCCGGGGACACACGCACAGATACGCAGTATTTT.

This clone has only a few counts. This chain uses TRBV4-3 with TRBJ2-7; tentatively, D is TRBD1 (6 bases). From germline, CDR1 is LGHNA and CDR2 YSLEER. Trimming took off 0 bases at V and 1 base at J, with 16 bases between the two ends. The CDR3 runs to 17 residues. This CDR3 is CASSQDSVGRGSYEQYF. CDR3 DNA: TGCGCCAGCAGCCAAGATTCCGTAGGCAGGGGTTCCTACGAGCAGTACTTC.

This clone has just a few counts. The CDR3 nucleotides are TGTGCCAGCAGCCAAGATTCCAACAGGGGACGCACAGATACGCAGTATTTT. Its translation is CASSQDSNRGRTDTQYF. The chain uses TRBV4-2 and TRBJ2-3; 7 nucleotides match TRBD1. The ends lost 0 bases at V and 1 base at J; junction bases unmatched: 7. Per germline, CDR1 LGHNA and CDR2 YNFKEQ. The length of the CDR3 is 17 residues.

This clone showed up just a few times. The chain has TRBV11-2 and TRBJ1-1, with 9 bases that match TRBD1. J was trimmed by 5 bases and V by 5 bases; bases with no gene match: 21. Germline CDR1 reads SGHAT; CDR2 reads FQNNGV. The CDR3 loop spans 19 amino acids. The CDR3 DNA is TGTGCCAGCAGCCCCTCGACAGGGGGAGCTCCCCCCTCGAGAACTGAAGCTTTCTTT. Encoded protein: CASSPSTGGAPPSRTEAFF.

V gene TRBV7-2 combines with J gene TRBJ2-3, with TRBD1 matching 8 bases. CDR3 length equals 15 residues. Germline V gene sequence: CDR1 SGHTA, CDR2 FQGNSA. V lost 5 bases, J lost 10 bases, and 14 bases stayed unmatched. CDR3 bases: TGTGCCAGCAGCCTCGACCCGGACAGGGCCAGTCCGCAGTATTTT. Translation gives CASSLDPDRASPQYF. Looking up the rest from reference TRBV7-2 and TRBJ2-3 gives the full variable domain: GAGVSQSPSNKVTEKGKDVELRCDPISGHTALYWYRQSLGQGLEFLIYFQGNSAPDKSGLPSDRFSAERTGGSVSTLTIQRTQQEDSAVYLCASSLDPDRASPQYFGPGTRLTVL.

The chain recombines TRBV7-6 with TRBJ1-2; TRBD1 matches at 7 bases. J gave up 2 bases and V 5 bases, and 23 bases lay outside the gene matches. CDR1 is SGHVS, CDR2 FNYEAQ, per germline. This CDR3 region has 20 residues. For the CDR3, the DNA is TGTGCCAGCAGCCTGGGACAGCTCAGCCCGAGGGACACCCGGAACTATGGCTACACCTTC. This codes for CASSLGQLSPRDTRNYGYTF.

The chain links TRBV30 to TRBJ2-2, with 8 bases aligning to TRBD1. Germline CDR1 and CDR2: GTSNPN and SVGIG (reference sequence). CDR3 length: 16 amino acids. V shed 2 bases and J 6 bases; nucleotides not matched to a gene: 11. CDR3 nucleotides: TGTGCCTGGAGTTGGGGACAGGTGAATTATGCCGGGGAGCTGTTTTTT. Translated: CAWSWGQVNYAGELFF.

The chain couples TRBV7-2 to TRBJ2-3; D is undetermined. Per the germline V gene, CDR1 is SGHTA and CDR2 is FQGNSA. Trimming took off 5 bases at V and 4 bases at J, with 16 bases between the two ends. The CDR3 is made up of 15 amino acids. As DNA, the CDR3 is TGTGCCAGCAGCCAGGCCCCCAATCGACCAGATACGCAGTATTTT. Translation gives CASSQAPNRPDTQYF.

The genes are TRBV4-1 and TRBJ2-5; 7 bases fit TRBD1. This CDR3 spans 14 amino acids. CDR1 MGHRA and CDR2 YSYEKL come from the germline V gene. J was trimmed by 1 base and V by 3 bases; bases with no gene match: 2. The CDR3 loop is CASSQGQSQETQYF. The CDR3 DNA is TGCGCCAGCAGCCAGGGACAGTCCCAAGAGACCCAGTACTTC.

V gene TRBV9 combines with J gene TRBJ1-3, with D perhaps matching TRBD1 (6 bases). Looked up from germline, CDR1 is SGDLS and CDR2 is YYNGEE. Trimming took 1 base from V and 2 from J, leaving 13 bases between them. The CDR3 extends over 16 amino acids. DNA of the CDR3: TGTGCCAGCAGCGTATTAGAGGGGGGGGCTGGAAACACCATATATTTT. The encoded protein is CASSVLEGGAGNTIYF.

The chain uses TRBV19 and TRBJ2-1, with 12 bases that match TRBD2. Germline CDR1 LNHDA, CDR2 SQIVND (reference sequence). The V segment lost 5 bases and the J segment 2 bases; nucleotides outside the gene matches: 7. The CDR3 loop spans 17 amino acids. CDR3 DNA sequence: TGTGCCAGTAGTCCCCTGACTAGCGGGAGTACCTACAATGAGCAGTTCTTC. Translation: CASSPLTSGSTYNEQFF.

The chain couples TRBV4-3 to TRBJ2-3; D gene unclear. Germline V gene data show CDR1 as LGHNA and CDR2 as YSLEER. The CDR3 has 14 amino acids. V lost 0 bases, J lost 4 bases, and 8 bases lay in between. The CDR3 loop is CASSQDRIADTQYF. CDR3 in DNA: TGCGCCAGCAGCCAAGATAGAATAGCAGATACGCAGTATTTT.

The rearrangement joins TRBV4-1 to TRBJ2-7; TRBD2 aligns across 8 bases. The CDR3 contains 17 residues. CDR1 is MGHRA and CDR2 is YSYEKL in the germline V gene. V lost 0 bases, J lost 1 base, and 8 bases stayed unmatched. CDR3 loop: CASSQERRGLGSYEQYF. CDR3 sequence (DNA): TGCGCCAGCAGCCAAGAACGAAGGGGACTAGGGTCCTACGAGCAGTACTTC.

This sequence joins TRBV7-9 and TRBJ2-1; TRBD2 matches 11 bases. V gave up 5 bases and J gave up 3 bases; unmatched junction bases: 6. Germline CDR1 is SEHNR and CDR2 is FQNEAQ (reference sequence). This CDR3 is built from 16 residues. The CDR3 is CASSAPGLADYNEQFF. CDR3 in DNA: TGTGCCAGCAGCGCACCGGGACTAGCGGACTACAATGAGCAGTTCTTC. Complete variable domain (other parts from reference TRBV7-9 and TRBJ2-1): DTGVSQNPRHKITKRGQNVTFRCDPISEHNRLYWYRQTLGQGPEFLTYFQNEAQLEKSRLLSDRFSAERPKGSFSTLEIQRTEQGDSAMYLCASSAPGLADYNEQFFGPGTRLTVL.

The genes are TRBV9 and TRBJ2-2; TRBD2 matches at 14 bases. This CDR3 is 18 amino acids long. The V gene end was trimmed by 3 bases and the J gene end by 3 bases; junction bases not matched to a gene: 7. The germline V gene encodes CDR1 SGDLS and CDR2 YYNGEE. Here the CDR3 reads CASSAGTSGSWDTGELFF. The DNA for the CDR3 is TGTGCCAGCAGCGCCGGGACTAGCGGGAGCTGGGACACCGGGGAGCTGTTTTTT.

The rearrangement links TRBV4-2 to TRBJ2-1; possible D gene TRBD1, 6 bases. This CDR3 is 17 amino acids long. Germline CDR1 reads LGHNA; CDR2 reads YNFKEQ. Deletions cut 3 bases from V and 6 bases from J, with 21 bases between. This chain's CDR3 is CASSQGTRGAAGNEQFF. DNA for the CDR3: TGTGCCAGCAGCCAGGGCACCAGGGGCGCGGCGGGCAATGAGCAGTTCTTC.

The chain carries TRBV5-6 and TRBJ1-6; TRBD1 matches 9 bases. CDR1 is SGHDT, CDR2 YYEEEE, per germline. V shed 3 bases and J 10 bases; nucleotides not matched to a gene: 2. The CDR3 has 13 residues. The CDR3 spells CASSWTGESPLHF. The CDR3 coding sequence is TGTGCCAGCAGCTGGACAGGGGAATCACCCCTCCACTTT.

The chain uses TRBV9 and TRBJ1-2; the D is unclear. This CDR3 is built from 15 residues. The germline CDR1 and CDR2 sequences are SGDLS and YYNGEE. The germline V and J ends were trimmed by 0 bases and 4 bases, with 13 bases remaining between them. The CDR3 is CASSVARAALYGYTF. Written as DNA, the CDR3 is TGTGCCAGCAGCGTAGCGCGGGCCGCCCTCTATGGCTACACCTTC.